This T cell receptor beta chain derives from a study of cytomegalovirus exposure and HLA in healthy donors. PCR used 60 Vbeta primers and 13 Jbeta primers. Measured with immunoSEQ multiplex PCR; TCRdb has only the in-frame clones, and not every one. The repertoire includes roughly 100,000 clones, around 77% of them detected once, and 9.6% sits in the top ten. As for this clone: Different DNA sequences within this sample yield the same CDR3.

The germline V gene encodes CDR1 SGHRS and CDR2 YFSETQ. The V end was cut by 0 bases, the J end by 4 bases, with 7 bases between. This CDR3 region has 13 residues. The genes are TRBV5-1 and TRBJ2-5; unclear D gene. This clonotype was obtained from a male donor in good health and CMV-seropositive. The sequencing sample was made of PBMCs. The CDR3, as DNA: TGCGCCAGCAGCTTGGTCCCGGGAGAGACCCAGTACTTC. Translating gives CASSLVPGETQYF.